Sequencing of this T cell receptor (beta chain) was carried out in a study of blood T cell repertoires in COVID-19. Data came from immunoSEQ multiplex PCR; TCRdb stores just in-frame clones and leaves some out. The sample carries hundreds of thousands of clones, more than 70% recorded once. Germline values: CDR1 GTSNPN, CDR2 SVGIG (reference sequence). With 3 bases clipped from V and 6 bases from J, the junction kept 6 bases outside the gene matches. The CDR3 runs to 14 residues. The specimen sequenced was peripheral blood. The source of this sequence is a woman in her twenties or thirties with COVID-19, enrolled during active disease. V gene TRBV30 combines with J gene TRBJ2-1; 9 bases are a match to TRBD2. The CDR3 sequence: CAWRALAGINEQFF. The CDR3 DNA follows: TGTGCCTGGAGAGCACTAGCGGGTATCAATGAGCAGTTCTTC. The entire variable domain, with the rest obtained from reference TRBV30 and TRBJ2-1, is as follows: SQTIHQWPATLVQPVGSPLSLECTVEGTSNPNLYWYRQAAGRGLQLLFYSVGIGQISSEVPQNLSASRPQDRQFILSSKKLLLSDSGFYLCAWRALAGINEQFFGPGTRLTVL.